This T cell receptor beta chain was recovered during a study of blood T cell repertoires in COVID-19 (dated by TCRdb to about 2020). Broadly, across the study: Samples from collaborators originated in the United States, Italy and Spain and spanned both the acute and convalescent phases of COVID-19. The samples were drawn from two sources: the first 160 participants of the ongoing ImmuneRACE study, and 950 to 1,500 subjects contributed by 6 global collaborators. Where HLA class I and class II types were available, the types were taken from metadata supplied by the sample provider, not from assay-based typing. The material from the prospective study consisted of cDNA or gDNA derived from T cells, B-cell-depleted T cells, or PBMCs. Subjects who had been exposed to COVID-19, were actively infected with it, or had recovered from it provided the deeply sampled blood TCRbeta repertoires that made up the dataset. The repertoires were released in a freely available public database intended as a resource for research on the immune response to SARS-CoV-2. A de-identified subject ID, COVID-19 status, age in years and sex were almost always included in the sample metadata. What the study reported, not specific to this receptor: How much clinical and demographic metadata was included differed by source and by participant, and the metadata was provided uncurated.

TCRbeta CDR3 regions were amplified from genomic DNA using the immunoSEQ Assay, a bias-controlled multiplex PCR. The paper's data handling went like this. The number of nucleated cells in each sample was estimated by amplification of reference gene primers within the assay. Sequence reads were collapsed and filtered to measure the absolute abundance of every unique TCRbeta CDR3 rearrangement. For each sample, productive Simpson clonality was calculated as the square root of Simpson's diversity index over productive rearrangements. TCRdb stores this immuneACCESS table with in-frame sequences only. Part of the clones is absent; in the studies checked, under half of the shortfall reflects unresolved V genes, and no reason is known for the rest. The D gene and trimming were derived from the DNA, and the V and J assignments and clone size from that table. The sample has approximately 150,000 clones on record, about 90% of them singletons. Of the sample, roughly 35% is held by the ten largest clones.

In regard to this clone: Its antigen is not yet known. No qualities accompany the bases; no much larger clone lies one base away.

A second Seattle source provided samples from volunteer blood donors who had recovered from COVID-19. The collaborating institutions used their own protocols to collect whole blood in K2EDTA tubes. Collaborator samples were shipped for TCRbeta analysis as frozen whole blood, isolated PBMCs, or DNA extracted from either sample type. The CDR3 measures 14 amino acids from cysteine to phenylalanine. Only the CDR3 DNA stays, 42 bases, in frame from base 1. The germline ends are 11 bases apart after V is trimmed by 9 bases and J by 0 bases. CDR1 LGHDT and CDR2 YNNKEL were looked up in the germline V gene (reference sequence).

This clonotype was sampled from a man aged 45-65 years who had recovered from COVID-19. This sequence uses TRBV3-1 (or the pseudogene TRBV3-2) and TRBJ1-4; TRBD1 could be the D gene, as 6 bases match. Sequenced material: peripheral blood. The CDR3 is CARFKGATNEKLFF. The DNA reads TGTGCCAGATTCAAGGGGGCAACTAATGAAAAACTGTTTTTT.